This T cell receptor (beta chain) was documented in a study of cytotoxic CD8 clonotypes in ibrutinib-treated CLL. Study-wide results and limits: The study found baseline clonality above age-matched healthy donors, tracking circulating CD8+ T-cell counts.

Points on this clone: The target antigen is unknown.

The repertoire was sequenced with immunoSEQ multiplex PCR; TCRdb's copy has only in-frame clones and lacks some. The sample includes 110,000 to 150,000 clones, roughly 80% of them seen just once. The CDR3 runs to 13 residues. The V gene lost 4 bases and the J gene lost 8 bases, with 14 bases spanning the gap. Germline V gene sequence: CDR1 SNHLY, CDR2 FYNNEI. The chain has TRBV2 and TRBJ1-1, with D perhaps matching TRBD1 (6 bases). The sequenced sample was PBMCs, obtained after 12 months of ibrutinib treatment. The sequence derives from a human donor with chronic lymphocytic leukemia. The CDR3, as DNA: TGTGCCAGCAGTGTACAGGGAGGGGGGGAAGCTTTCTTT. Protein product: CASSVQGGGEAFF.